The present T cell receptor beta chain was sequenced within a study of graft-versus-host responses after intestinal transplantation. Study-wide background: Grafts were multivisceral, liver-intestinal, or isolated intestinal.

As concerns this clone: Its cognate antigen is unknown.

Method: immunoSEQ multiplex PCR; TCRdb's copy keeps in-frame clones and lacks some. The sample includes more than 100,000 clones, approximately 92% of them seen just once. The clonotype was recovered from a human donor who received an intestinal transplant. This specimen was unstimulated CD4+ T cells sorted from spleen or lymph node cells, taken before intestinal transplant.

Written as DNA, the CDR3 is TGTGCCAGCAGCCACAGTCTCGAGCAGTACTTC. Translation gives CASSHSLEQYF. The chain couples TRBV14 to TRBJ2-7; no firm D call. There are 11 residues in the CDR3. CDR1 and CDR2 (germline): SGHDN, FVKESK. With 3 bases removed from V and 6 bases from J, the gap between germline ends came to 6 bases.